The 18 T cell receptor beta chains below all came from one sample that was sequenced in a study of identical twins. TCRdb redid the calling of the 5' RACE reads with MiXCR, one entry per CDR3 protein. The sample holds roughly 720,000 distinct CDR3 sequences; about 20% are singletons and the top ten take about an eighth. This sample also belongs to another study, concerning T cells expressing NK-cell markers.

Sequencing was performed on PBMCs. Receptor source: a woman aged 18-29 years in good health.

This sequence joins TRBV20-1 and TRBJ1-3; unclear D gene. Trimming pared 0 bases from V and 0 bases from J, leaving 12 bases between. CDR3 length: 16 residues. Germline CDR1 and CDR2: DFQATT and SNEGSKA (reference sequence). In DNA, the CDR3 is TGCAGTGCTAGAGATGCTCGGGGTCGCTCTGGAAACACCATATATTTT. Translated, it gives CSARDARGRSGNTIYF.

Many counts were recorded for this clonotype. The chain carries TRBV20-1 and TRBJ1-1, with 7 bases identical to TRBD1. CDR3 length: 16 residues. The germline V gene has CDR1 DFQATT and CDR2 SNEGSKA (reference sequence). After removal of 0 bases from V and 4 bases from J, the junction contained 11 bases not matched to a gene. The CDR3 region has the DNA TGCAGTGCTAGAGATCCCCCTACAGGGGTGGGCACTGAAGCTTTCTTT. It is translated as CSARDPPTGVGTEAFF.

The chain employs TRBV3-1 and TRBJ2-1; TRBD2 is a possible D gene (6 bases). Deletions cut 5 bases from V and 13 bases from J, with 18 bases between. CDR3 length: 13 amino acids. Looked up from germline, CDR1 is LGHDT and CDR2 is YNNKEL (reference sequence). The CDR3 region has the DNA TGTGCCAGCAGCTCAAGAGGCGGAGGGGATCAGTTCTTC. Translation: CASSSRGGGDQFF.

This rearrangement joins TRBV4-1 to TRBJ2-1; D unclear. V was clipped by 6 bases and J by 10 bases, with 19 bases between them. The CDR3 has 14 amino acids. Germline V CDR1 and CDR2: MGHRA, YSYEKL. As DNA, the CDR3 is TGCGCCAGCAGGCTTCAAGATATTGTACAGGAGCAGTTCTTC. It specifies CASRLQDIVQEQFF.

At least ten counts were recorded for this clonotype. The chain uses TRBV10-3 and TRBJ2-7, with TRBD2 matching 8 bases. After removal of 3 bases from V and 6 bases from J, the junction contained 7 bases not matched to a gene. This CDR3 region has 14 residues. Germline V CDR1 and CDR2: ENHRY, SYGVKD. CDR3 nucleotides: TGTGCCATCAGTGAACTAGCGGCCTCCCTCGAGCAGTACTTC. Its translation is CAISELAASLEQYF.

This clonotype turned up a few times. V and J are TRBV9 and TRBJ1-5, with TRBD1 as a possible D gene (5 bases). Looked up from germline, CDR1 is SGDLS and CDR2 is YYNGEE. V lost 3 bases and J 1 base, leaving 8 bases between the germline ends. This CDR3 comprises 14 residues. CDR3 DNA: TGTGCCAGCAGCGGGGACGCCAGCAATCAGCCCCAGCATTTT. This gives the protein CASSGDASNQPQHF. The full variable domain, its missing parts supplied by reference TRBV9 and TRBJ1-5, is DSGVTQTPKHLITATGQRVTLRCSPRSGDLSVYWYQQSLDQGLQFLIQYYNGEERAKGNILERFSAQQFPDLHSELNLSSLELGDSALYFCASSGDASNQPQHFGDGTRLSIL.

The genes are TRBV7-6 and TRBJ2-2; TRBD2 is a possible D gene (6 bases). Germline assignment: CDR1 SGHVS and CDR2 FNYEAQ. This CDR3 has 17 residues. Trimming left V 5 bases short and J 4 bases short, with 20 bases between. The CDR3 coding sequence is TGTGCCAGCAGCCCACGCCGGCGGGGTATTTTCACCGGGGAGCTGTTTTTT. This encodes CASSPRRRGIFTGELFF.

The chain joins TRBV12-3 or TRBV12-4 to TRBJ2-7; possible D gene TRBD1, 6 bases. The V gene lost 3 bases and the J gene lost 2 bases, with 14 bases spanning the gap. CDR3 size: 15 residues. For the CDR3, the DNA is TGTGCCAGCAGTTTGAAGGGCAGGGGAGCCTACGAGCAGTACTTC. Translating gives CASSLKGRGAYEQYF.

This sequence joins TRBV9 and TRBJ1-5, with TRBD1 matching 11 bases. Losses at the gene ends were 3 bases for V and 6 bases for J; bases not matched to a gene: 5. Germline V gene data show CDR1 as SGDLS and CDR2 as YYNGEE. CDR3 length: 15 residues. The CDR3 protein is CASSAGTGGIQPQHF. In DNA form, the CDR3 reads TGTGCCAGCAGCGCTGGGACAGGGGGGATTCAGCCCCAGCATTTT.

The chain has TRBV9 and TRBJ2-7; perhaps D is TRBD1 or TRBD2 (5 bases each). Germline lookup yields CDR1 SGDLS and CDR2 YYNGEE. V was pared by 3 bases and J by 0 bases, with 16 bases between. This CDR3 comprises 16 residues. The CDR3: CASSAGTDRDSYEQYF. The CDR3 nucleotides are TGTGCCAGCAGCGCGGGGACCGACCGCGACTCCTACGAGCAGTACTTC. The full variable domain, its missing parts supplied by reference TRBV9 and TRBJ2-7, is DSGVTQTPKHLITATGQRVTLRCSPRSGDLSVYWYQQSLDQGLQFLIQYYNGEERAKGNILERFSAQQFPDLHSELNLSSLELGDSALYFCASSAGTDRDSYEQYFGPGTRLTVT.

This clonotype has at least ten counts. The gene calls are TRBV7-3 and TRBJ2-2, with a possible D match to TRBD1 (5 bases). V lost 6 bases and J 7 bases, leaving 12 bases between the germline ends. The germline V gene has CDR1 SGHTA and CDR2 FQGTGA. CDR3 length: 13 amino acids. The CDR3 sequence: CASSRQPGGELFF. As DNA, the CDR3 is TGTGCCAGCAGTCGACAGCCTGGCGGGGAGCTGTTTTTT.

The V call is TRBV7-6, the J call TRBJ2-3, with 8 bases aligning to TRBD2. The V and J ends lost 3 bases and 6 bases, in that order; junction bases with no gene match: 8. Germline CDR1 SGHVS, CDR2 FNYEAQ. The CDR3 runs 15 residues. The CDR3 DNA reads TGTGCCAGCAGCTTGGACGGGGGGGCCCGGGATACGCAGTATTTT. Amino acid sequence: CASSLDGGARDTQYF.

A few counts support this clonotype. This chain joins TRBV5-5 and TRBJ2-1; D call uncertain. The CDR3 contains 12 residues. The V end lost 3 bases, the J end lost 7 bases, and 8 bases lay between the germline ends. Germline CDR1 and CDR2: SGHKS and YYEKEE (reference sequence). The CDR3 DNA reads as TGTGCCAGCAGCTGGGCCGTAAATGAGCAGTTCTTC. Residues: CASSWAVNEQFF.

This clonotype was detected a few times. V gene TRBV5-1 combines with J gene TRBJ2-3; 14 nucleotides match TRBD2. The CDR3 is made up of 16 amino acids. V dropped 5 bases and J dropped 4; count of bases not matched to a gene: 6. Germline-derived CDR1 and CDR2 are SGHRS and YFSETQ. CDR3 coding DNA: TGCGCCAGCAGTAGGACTAGCGGGGGGTTCGCAGATACGCAGTATTTT. Translating gives CASSRTSGGFADTQYF.

The chain employs TRBV5-1 and TRBJ2-7; no reliable D call. Trimming stripped 3 bases from V and 0 bases from J, with 10 bases between. The CDR3 contains 14 residues. The germline CDR1 and CDR2 sequences are SGHRS and YFSETQ. This CDR3 is CASSSQRSSYEQYF. CDR3 nucleotides: TGCGCCAGCAGCTCCCAGAGGAGCTCCTACGAGCAGTACTTC.

The V gene is TRBV7-8, the J gene TRBJ2-2; D is unclear. Germline V CDR1 and CDR2: SGHVS, FQNEAQ. The CDR3 totals 13 residues. The V end was cut by 2 bases, the J end by 7 bases, with 8 bases between. The CDR3 DNA follows: TGTGCCAGCAGCTTACCTAAATACGGGGAGCTGTTTTTT. Translated, it gives CASSLPKYGELFF. Full variable domain (missing parts from reference TRBV7-8 and TRBJ2-2): GAGVSQSPRYKVAKRGQDVALRCDPISGHVSLFWYQQALGQGPEFLTYFQNEAQLDKSGLPSDRFFAERPEGSVSTLKIQRTQQEDSAVYLCASSLPKYGELFFGEGSRLTVL.

This clonotype has just a few counts. The chain uses TRBV9 and TRBJ2-1; D not certain. CDR1 SGDLS and CDR2 YYNGEE come from the germline V gene. V lost 0 bases to trimming and J lost 9 bases, with 10 bases between them. The CDR3 is 13 residues long. The CDR3: CASSVDPSGEQFF. CDR3 bases: TGTGCCAGCAGCGTAGACCCGAGTGGTGAGCAGTTCTTC.

The chain has TRBV20-1 and TRBJ2-3, with 8 positions matching TRBD2. The CDR3 runs to 14 residues. Germline loops: CDR1 DFQATT, CDR2 SNEGSKA (reference sequence). CDR3 loop: CSVRIRGGSDTQYF. As DNA, the CDR3 is TGCAGCGTGAGAATCCGGGGGGGATCAGATACGCAGTATTTT.